What follows is one T cell receptor (beta chain) and its context. In the original processing: Quantification of nucleated cells was approximated via reference gene primer amplification. Repertoires were generated with immunoSEQ multiplex PCR, while TCRdb's copy carries only in-frame clones and drops some. Clone size and the V and J calls come from that table; the DNA yielded D and trimming. Here the sample spans about 100,000 clones, over 75% being singletons. The sample belongs to a study of blood T cell repertoires in COVID-19. On the study more broadly: Acute-phase and convalescent COVID-19 samples originated in the United States, Italy and Spain. PBMCs, B-cell-depleted T cells, or T cells provided the cDNA or gDNA that made up the material.

The V and J ends lost 4 bases and 7 bases respectively, with 8 bases between them. Germline values: CDR1 SNHLY, CDR2 FYNNEI. The CDR3 totals 12 residues. The rearrangement joins TRBV2 to TRBJ2-1; a weak D match, TRBD2 (6 bases). This receptor was taken from a human donor in a cohort sampled during active COVID-19. The sequenced sample was peripheral blood. The CDR3 nucleotides are TGTGCCAGCAGTGTAAGCGGGAATGAGCAGTTCTTC. This sequence encodes CASSVSGNEQFF.